Each of the 11 T cell receptor beta chains below was sequenced from the same sample in a study of blood T cell repertoires in COVID-19. Profiled with immunoSEQ multiplex PCR; TCRdb holds only in-frame clones, not every one. The data hold about 160,000 clones, with 60% to 85% observed a single time. The specimen was peripheral blood. Receptors were obtained from a man in his 60s with acute or convalescent COVID-19.

The chain employs TRBV24-1 and TRBJ1-2; 7 bases are a match to TRBD1. This CDR3 comprises 19 residues. Germline trimming cut 2 bases from V and 4 bases from J; bases unmatched to any gene: 18. Per the germline V gene, CDR1 is KGHDR and CDR2 is SFDVKD. CDR3 DNA sequence: TGTGCCACCAGTGATTCCCGAGGAACAGGGGTGTGGGGTAGCTATGGCTACACCTTC. Encoded protein: CATSDSRGTGVWGSYGYTF.

The chain recombines TRBV12-3 or TRBV12-4 with TRBJ1-4; D perhaps matches TRBD1 (6 bases). The CDR3 spans 13 residues. Trimming removed 4 bases from V and 7 bases from J, with 10 bases in between. Here the CDR3 reads CASSYGGSEKLFF. The CDR3 coding sequence is TGTGCCAGCAGTTATGGGGGCAGTGAAAAACTGTTTTTT.

In this sample, this clone turned up a few times. The V gene is TRBV27, the J gene TRBJ2-7, with 10 bases matching TRBD1. The CDR3 sequence is 14 residues long. Unmatched junction bases numbered 3, after V lost 4 bases and J lost 3 bases. The V gene's germline CDR1 is MNHEY and CDR2 SMNVEV (reference sequence). The chain's CDR3 is CASSSTGGYYEQYF. In DNA form, the CDR3 reads TGTGCCAGCAGTTCGACAGGGGGCTACTACGAGCAGTACTTC.

This clone was counted a few times. This chain connects TRBV13 to TRBJ1-1; possible D gene TRBD1, 5 bases. CDR3 length: 14 residues. The germline gives CDR1 PRHDT, CDR2 FYEKMQ (reference sequence). V shed 4 bases and J shed 11 bases, with 20 bases lying between them. The CDR3 protein is CASSYAGPVEVAFF. DNA for the CDR3: TGTGCCAGCAGCTACGCGGGACCTGTAGAGGTGGCTTTCTTT.

The chain links TRBV11-2 to TRBJ2-7; D unresolved. V was trimmed by 6 bases and J by 3 bases, leaving 15 bases between them. This CDR3 has 14 residues. Germline V gene sequence: CDR1 SGHAT, CDR2 FQNNGV. CDR3 DNA sequence: TGTGCCAGCAGGCTCCTCGCGAGGAGCTACGAGCAGTACTTC. It specifies CASRLLARSYEQYF.

This clone was observed a single time. The chain couples TRBV7-9 to TRBJ1-3, with a tentative D call TRBD1 (6 bases). Looked up from germline, CDR1 is SEHNR and CDR2 is FQNEAQ (reference sequence). The CDR3 length is 14 residues. The V gene lost 5 bases and the J gene lost 0 bases, with 8 bases spanning the gap. CDR3 DNA sequence: TGTGCCAGCAGCCCGACAGGCTCTGGAAACACCATATATTTT. The encoded protein is CASSPTGSGNTIYF.

The genes are TRBV29-1 and TRBJ1-2, with 7 bases aligning to TRBD1. This CDR3 has 12 residues. The ends lost 3 bases at V and 3 bases at J; junction bases unmatched: 1. The germline V gene has CDR1 SQVTM and CDR2 ANQGSEA. For the CDR3, the DNA is TGCAGCGTTGAGGGACAGTACTATGGCTACACCTTC. Encoded protein: CSVEGQYYGYTF.

In this sample, this clone turned up a few times. This chain links TRBV18 with TRBJ1-5, with D maybe TRBD1 (5 bases). The V end lost 4 bases, the J end lost 0 bases, and 7 bases lay between the germline ends. The CDR3 consists of 14 residues. Germline assignment: CDR1 KGHSH and CDR2 LQKENI. CDR3 coding DNA: TGTGCCAGCTCACTGGGGGGTAGCAATCAGCCCCAGCATTTT. Protein: CASSLGGSNQPQHF.

The chain couples TRBV18 to TRBJ2-5; the match to TRBD1 covers 8 bases. With 3 bases clipped from V and 4 bases from J, the junction kept 10 bases outside the gene matches. This CDR3 has 16 amino acids. Germline V gene data show CDR1 as KGHSH and CDR2 as LQKENI. This CDR3 reads CASSPWTGSNLETQYF. The DNA for the CDR3 is TGTGCCAGCTCACCTTGGACAGGGTCTAACTTAGAGACCCAGTACTTC.

The chain is built from TRBV24-1 and TRBJ2-1; TRBD1 might be the D (6 bases). Deletions cut 0 bases from V and 6 bases from J, with 14 bases between. This CDR3 is built from 16 residues. The germline V gene has CDR1 KGHDR and CDR2 SFDVKD. For the CDR3, the DNA is TGTGCCACCAGTGATTTGTATTCAGGGGCGCTCAATGAGCAGTTCTTC. This codes for CATSDLYSGALNEQFF.

This chain joins TRBV11-2 and TRBJ1-3; no clear D. The V gene's germline CDR1 is SGHAT and CDR2 FQNNGV. The CDR3 spans 12 residues. Trimming pared 3 bases from V and 9 bases from J, leaving 9 bases between. CDR3 region: CASSFKDTTIYF. Here the CDR3 DNA reads TGTGCCAGCAGCTTTAAAGACACCACCATATATTTT.